The 32 T cell receptor beta chains reported below all come from one sample, sequenced in a study of shared clonotypes between healthy human individuals. Clones were sequenced by immunoSEQ multiplex PCR, and TCRdb holds only the in-frame ones, with some missing. The sample lists millions of clones; approximately 92% were seen once. Source material: naive CD4+ T cells sorted from blood. The subset is: CD45RA+ positively selected. Every receptor here comes from a man between 18 and 29 years old in good health.

As to this clone: The sample carries other DNA sequences with the same CDR3. This sequence joins TRBV19 and TRBJ1-2; no clear D gene. Trimming took 2 bases from V and 0 from J, leaving 4 bases between them. The CDR3 is 13 residues long. Germline loops: CDR1 LNHDA, CDR2 SQIVND (reference sequence). CDR3 in DNA: TGTGCCAGTAGTATACAACCTAACTATGGCTACACCTTC. Protein: CASSIQPNYGYTF.

Turning to this clone: Other DNA sequences in the same sample also yield this CDR3. The V gene is TRBV6-5, the J gene TRBJ1-6; 7 bases align to TRBD1. After removal of 5 bases from V and 7 bases from J, the junction contained 5 bases not matched to a gene. This CDR3 is 14 amino acids long. Germline V gives CDR1 MNHEY, CDR2 SVGAGI. The CDR3 is CASSRQGVNSPLHF. CDR3 DNA: TGTGCCAGCAGTCGTCAGGGGGTAAATTCACCCCTCCACTTT.

The genes are TRBV5-1 and TRBJ1-3; tentative D call: TRBD1 (6 bases). With 0 bases removed from V and 3 bases from J, the gap between germline ends came to 13 bases. This CDR3 has 16 residues. Germline CDR1 is SGHRS and CDR2 is YFSETQ. DNA of the CDR3: TGCGCCAGCAGCTTGGCGGGGGCCCGTCATGGAAACACCATATATTTT. This translates into CASSLAGARHGNTIYF.

About this clone itself: This sample includes further DNA sequences coding for the same CDR3. The gene calls are TRBV18 and TRBJ2-7; 8 bases fit TRBD1. V lost 5 bases and J lost 2; bases outside the gene matches: 5. CDR1 is KGHSH, CDR2 LQKENI, per germline. This CDR3 is built from 14 residues. The CDR3 protein is CASSLGTGAYEQYF. As DNA, the CDR3 is TGTGCCAGCTCATTAGGGACAGGAGCCTACGAGCAGTACTTC.

The V and J genes are TRBV14 and TRBJ1-1; 8 bases are a match to TRBD1. Trimming removed 2 bases from V and 0 bases from J; junction bases left unmatched: 2. Germline CDR1 and CDR2: SGHDN and FVKESK. The CDR3 covers 15 residues. The CDR3 loop reads CASSQWTGMNTEAFF. In DNA, the CDR3 is TGTGCCAGCAGCCAATGGACAGGGATGAACACTGAAGCTTTCTTT.

This clone was counted between two and nine times. The chain couples TRBV30 to TRBJ2-2; 7 bases line up with TRBD1. The CDR3 consists of 15 residues. CDR1 is GTSNPN, CDR2 SVGIG, per germline (reference sequence). V was pared by 7 bases and J by 7 bases, with 15 bases of the junction left unmatched. Here the CDR3 reads CAFPPRGNRGGELFF. CDR3 in DNA: TGTGCCTTTCCCCCCAGGGGGAATCGTGGCGGGGAGCTGTTTTTT.

The chain has TRBV6-5 and TRBJ1-2; TRBD1 aligns across 7 bases. The ends lost 5 bases at V and 4 bases at J; junction bases unmatched: 7. CDR1 MNHEY and CDR2 SVGAGI come from the germline V gene. This CDR3 has 14 residues. CDR3: CASSQAGQIYGYTF. The CDR3 DNA is TGTGCCAGCAGTCAAGCGGGACAGATCTATGGCTACACCTTC.

This chain connects TRBV7-2 to TRBJ2-7; D remains unclear. CDR1 is SGHTA, CDR2 FQGNSA, per germline. The germline V and J ends were trimmed by 1 base and 0 bases, with 7 bases remaining between them. This CDR3 contains 14 residues. The CDR3 is CASSLEAFSYEQYF. CDR3 in DNA: TGTGCCAGCAGCTTAGAAGCTTTCTCCTACGAGCAGTACTTC. The whole variable domain, remainder taken from reference TRBV7-2 and TRBJ2-7, is GAGVSQSPSNKVTEKGKDVELRCDPISGHTALYWYRQSLGQGLEFLIYFQGNSAPDKSGLPSDRFSAERTGGSVSTLTIQRTQQEDSAVYLCASSLEAFSYEQYFGPGTRLTVT.

Note on this clone: Within the sample, other DNA sequences also encode this same CDR3. This chain connects TRBV5-1 to TRBJ2-6; D gene unclear. The CDR3 length is 14 residues. Trimming left V 5 bases short and J 1 base short, with 7 bases between. Germline CDR1 is SGHRS and CDR2 is YFSETQ. The CDR3, as DNA: TGCGCCAGCAGTTCCGGATCTGGGGCCAACGTCCTGACTTTC. Translated, it gives CASSSGSGANVLTF.

The V call is TRBV6-5, the J call TRBJ2-5; the D gene could be TRBD1 or TRBD2 (6 bases each). The V and J ends lost 8 bases and 4 bases respectively, with 17 bases between them. Germline CDR1 MNHEY, CDR2 SVGAGI. The CDR3 spans 14 residues. The CDR3 sequence: CASSKGGSGETQYF. Written as DNA, the CDR3 is TGTGCCAGCTCTAAGGGGGGTTCAGGAGAGACCCAGTACTTC.

The chain employs TRBV28 and TRBJ1-5; weak D call: TRBD1 (5 bases). The V and J ends lost 8 bases and 0 bases respectively, with 14 bases between them. Germline CDR1 and CDR2: MDHEN and SYDVKM. CDR3 size: 15 residues. The CDR3 spells CASLRGDLSNQPQHF. CDR3 DNA: TGTGCCAGCCTCCGAGGGGATCTTAGCAATCAGCCCCAGCATTTT. The variable domain in full, with the rest retrieved from reference TRBV28 and TRBJ1-5, is DVKVTQSSRYLVKRTGEKVFLECVQDMDHENMFWYRQDPGLGLRLIYFSYDVKMKEKGDIPEGYSVSREKKERFSLILESASTNQTSMYLCASLRGDLSNQPQHFGDGTRLSIL.

The V and J genes are TRBV5-1 and TRBJ2-3; unclear D gene. Germline values: CDR1 SGHRS, CDR2 YFSETQ. The CDR3 covers 13 residues. Trimming took off 4 bases at V and 4 bases at J, with 10 bases between the two ends. CDR3 protein: CASSALIADTQYF. DNA for the CDR3: TGCGCCAGCAGCGCTTTAATAGCAGATACGCAGTATTTT.

CDR3 nucleotide sequence: TGCGCCAGCAGCCCGGCGACAGGAAGAGAGACCCAGTACTTC. As protein: CASSPATGRETQYF. The V call is TRBV5-1, the J call TRBJ2-5; possibly TRBD1 for D (6 bases). The CDR3 covers 14 residues. Looked up from germline, CDR1 is SGHRS and CDR2 is YFSETQ. The V and J ends lost 4 bases and 4 bases respectively, with 14 bases between them. Full variable domain (rest looked up from reference TRBV5-1 and TRBJ2-5): KAGVTQTPRYLIKTRGQQVTLSCSPISGHRSVSWYQQTPGQGLQFLFEYFSETQRNKGNFPGRFSGRQFSNSRSEMNVSTLELGDSALYLCASSPATGRETQYFGPGTRLLVL.

The chain employs TRBV6-1 and TRBJ1-5, with 10 bases that match TRBD1. The germline V gene encodes CDR1 MNHNS and CDR2 SASEGT. With V trimmed by 4 bases and J by 2 bases, 2 bases remained unmatched. The CDR3 is 15 residues long. CDR3 amino acids: CASSGQGAGNQPQHF. CDR3 in DNA: TGTGCCAGCAGTGGACAGGGGGCCGGCAATCAGCCCCAGCATTTT.

This clone was found once. The chain has TRBV15 and TRBJ1-2; D gene ambiguous. Looked up from germline, CDR1 is LNHNV and CDR2 is YYDKDF (reference sequence). The CDR3 spans 15 residues. Trimming shortened V by 0 bases and J by 4 bases, and 12 bases separated the two germline ends. CDR3 loop: CATSRESGGLYGYTF. The CDR3 nucleotides are TGTGCCACCAGCAGAGAGTCTGGAGGGCTCTATGGCTACACCTTC.

V gene TRBV7-2 combines with J gene TRBJ2-1, with 12 bases fitting TRBD2. This CDR3 contains 17 residues. CDR1 and CDR2 from the germline V gene are SGHTA and FQGNSA. The V segment lost 5 bases and the J segment 11 bases; nucleotides outside the gene matches: 16. In nucleotides, the CDR3 is TGTGCCAGCAGCCCACGGAGCGGGGCTAGCGGGAGGGCCCAGCAGTTCTTC. Amino acids: CASSPRSGASGRAQQFF.

The chain couples TRBV29-1 to TRBJ2-3; a possible D gene is TRBD1 (6 bases). CDR1 is SQVTM and CDR2 is ANQGSEA in the germline V gene. Trimming removed 3 bases from V and 10 bases from J, with 11 bases in between. CDR3 length: 11 amino acids. CDR3 sequence reads: CSVERGSAQYF. The CDR3 DNA is TGCAGCGTTGAGAGGGGGTCTGCGCAGTATTTT.

The rearrangement uses TRBV7-6 and TRBJ2-5; 8 nucleotides agree with TRBD2. V shed 5 bases, J shed 4 bases, and the junction held 9 bases outside the gene matches. Germline CDR1 and CDR2: SGHVS and FNYEAQ. The length of the CDR3 is 15 residues. The CDR3 spells CASSRTGTSPETQYF. The CDR3 region has the DNA TGTGCCAGCAGCCGGACCGGGACTAGTCCAGAGACCCAGTACTTC.

This clone was seen only once. This sequence joins TRBV10-3 and TRBJ2-5, with 8 bases that match TRBD2. The V gene end was trimmed by 6 bases and the J gene end by 4 bases; junction bases not matched to a gene: 7. The germline CDR1 and CDR2 sequences are ENHRY and SYGVKD. The CDR3 runs 14 residues. The CDR3 DNA reads TGTGCCATCAGACCCACAGCGGGAGCAGAGACCCAGTACTTC. Translating it yields CAIRPTAGAETQYF.

A note on this clone: Other DNA sequences from this sample encode an identical CDR3 as well. The V call is TRBV5-1, the J call TRBJ2-1; D call uncertain. The CDR3 covers 12 residues. CDR1 and CDR2 (germline): SGHRS, YFSETQ. V was trimmed by 0 bases and J by 7 bases, leaving 5 bases between them. CDR3 nucleotide sequence: TGCGCCAGCAGCTTGGGGAGTAATGAGCAGTTCTTC. It is translated as CASSLGSNEQFF.

This clone was seen a single time. The rearrangement joins TRBV5-1 to TRBJ1-6; D unclear. CDR3 length equals 16 residues. The V and J ends lost 1 base and 5 bases respectively, with 13 bases between them. Germline loops: CDR1 SGHRS, CDR2 YFSETQ. DNA for the CDR3: TGCGCCAGCAGCTTGTTTGGGTCGGCAGATAATTCACCCCTCCACTTT. Translation: CASSLFGSADNSPLHF.

The chain recombines TRBV9 with TRBJ2-1; D is perhaps TRBD2 (5 bases). The CDR3 contains 13 residues. Trimming cost V 7 bases and J 0 bases, with 8 bases left between them. CDR1 and CDR2 (germline): SGDLS, YYNGEE. The CDR3 loop is CASSSGSYNEQFF. In DNA, the CDR3 is TGTGCCAGCTCAAGCGGCTCCTACAATGAGCAGTTCTTC.

Worth noting for this clone: Other DNA sequences of this sample code for an identical CDR3. This rearrangement joins TRBV18 to TRBJ1-3; 9 bases fit TRBD1. Per germline, CDR1 KGHSH and CDR2 LQKENI. This CDR3 contains 15 residues. V was pared by 5 bases and J by 4 bases, with 6 bases of the junction left unmatched. CDR3 sequence reads: CASSSGQGSGNTIYF. CDR3 sequence (DNA): TGTGCCAGCTCATCCGGACAGGGGAGCGGAAACACCATATATTTT.

CDR3 in DNA: TGTGCCAGCAGGTACAGAGACTACGCGAACACCGGGGAGCTGTTTTTT. Its protein is CASRYRDYANTGELFF. The gene calls are TRBV6-6 and TRBJ2-2; possible D gene TRBD2, 5 bases. CDR3 length: 16 amino acids. V lost 6 bases and J lost 0, with 14 bases in between. Germline values: CDR1 MNHNY, CDR2 SVGAGI (reference sequence).

The chain recombines TRBV18 with TRBJ1-1; D is ambiguous. Germline values: CDR1 KGHSH, CDR2 LQKENI. V lost 3 bases and J 1 base, leaving 9 bases between the germline ends. The CDR3 is 14 residues long. Here the CDR3 reads CASSPRPGNTEAFF. The CDR3 nucleotides are TGTGCCAGCTCACCCCGACCCGGGAACACTGAAGCTTTCTTT.

This chain links TRBV29-1 with TRBJ2-7; tentative D call: TRBD2 (6 bases). The V end lost 5 bases, the J end lost 3 bases, and 17 bases lay between the germline ends. The CDR3 is 14 residues long. Germline V gene lookup returns CDR1 SQVTM and CDR2 ANQGSEA. The CDR3 protein is CSVRSPGRSYEQYF. CDR3 DNA: TGCAGCGTTAGGAGTCCCGGGAGAAGCTACGAGCAGTACTTC.

The chain uses TRBV4-2 and TRBJ1-2; 7 bases fit TRBD1. The V segment lost 2 bases and the J segment 3 bases; nucleotides outside the gene matches: 12. The CDR3 loop spans 17 amino acids. CDR1 and CDR2 (germline): LGHNA, YNFKEQ. The CDR3 spells CASSQSQGGGADYGYTF. The CDR3 region has the DNA TGTGCCAGCAGCCAATCACAGGGAGGGGGCGCCGACTATGGCTACACCTTC.

The chain joins TRBV28 to TRBJ2-3; tentative D call: TRBD1 (6 bases). The CDR3 consists of 16 residues. Germline assignment: CDR1 MDHEN and CDR2 SYDVKM. The V gene lost 6 bases and the J gene lost 2 bases, with 18 bases spanning the gap. The CDR3 region has the DNA TGTGCCAGCAGCCTAGTGGACAGACCTGACACAGATACGCAGTATTTT. Translated, it gives CASSLVDRPDTDTQYF.

The rearrangement uses TRBV30 and TRBJ1-2; D is unclear. Trimming pared 2 bases from V and 0 bases from J, leaving 13 bases between. CDR1 GTSNPN and CDR2 SVGIG come from the germline V gene (reference sequence). The CDR3 loop spans 15 amino acids. CDR3 loop: CAWSPPRKANYGYTF. Here the CDR3 DNA reads TGTGCCTGGAGTCCCCCCCGGAAGGCTAACTATGGCTACACCTTC.

This clone was recorded only once. The genes are TRBV2 and TRBJ1-4; D is undetermined. Germline V lookup: CDR1 SNHLY, CDR2 FYNNEI. V gave up 6 bases and J gave up 7 bases, with 15 bases separating them. The length of the CDR3 is 14 residues. CDR3 DNA: TGTGCCAGCAGGGGTAGGCCAGAGGCTGAAAAACTGTTTTTT. Residues: CASRGRPEAEKLFF.

The chain has TRBV18 and TRBJ2-7; 10 bases line up with TRBD1. The length of the CDR3 is 16 residues. Trimming removed 3 bases from V and 3 bases from J; junction bases left unmatched: 8. Germline lookup yields CDR1 KGHSH and CDR2 LQKENI. The CDR3 is CASSPTIDRGLYEQYF. The CDR3 region has the DNA TGTGCCAGCTCACCGACAATCGACAGGGGGCTCTACGAGCAGTACTTC.

The gene calls are TRBV11-2 and TRBJ2-7, with D maybe TRBD1 (5 bases). Germline V lookup: CDR1 SGHAT, CDR2 FQNNGV. This CDR3 has 14 residues. Trimming shortened V by 3 bases and J by 2 bases, and 11 bases separated the two germline ends. CDR3 nucleotide sequence: TGTGCCAGCAGCTTCTCGGCAGGGACCTACGAGCAGTACTTC. Residues: CASSFSAGTYEQYF.